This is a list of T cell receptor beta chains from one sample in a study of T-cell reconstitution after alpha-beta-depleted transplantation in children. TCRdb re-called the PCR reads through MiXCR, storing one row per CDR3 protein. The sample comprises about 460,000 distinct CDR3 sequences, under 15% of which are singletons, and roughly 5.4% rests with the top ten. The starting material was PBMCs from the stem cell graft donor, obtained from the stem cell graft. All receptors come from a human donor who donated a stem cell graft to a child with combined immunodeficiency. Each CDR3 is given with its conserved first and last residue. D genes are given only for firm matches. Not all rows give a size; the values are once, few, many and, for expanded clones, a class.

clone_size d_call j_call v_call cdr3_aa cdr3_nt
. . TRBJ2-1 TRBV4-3 CASSQDSREGPYNEQFF TGCGCCAGCAGCCAAGATTCCAGGGAAGGCCCCTACAATGAGCAGTTCTTC
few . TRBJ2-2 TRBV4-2 CASSQGRRTGELFF TGTGCCAGCAGCCAAGGGAGGCGGACCGGGGAGCTGTTTTTT
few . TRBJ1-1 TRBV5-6 CASSLGPMNTEAFF TGTGCCAGCAGCTTGGGACCGATGAACACTGAAGCTTTCTTT
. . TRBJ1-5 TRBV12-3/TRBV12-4 CASSQRADNQPQHF TGTGCCAGCAGCCAACGGGCAGACAATCAGCCCCAGCATTTT
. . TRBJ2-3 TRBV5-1 CASSLATGSRTQYF TGCGCCAGCAGCTTGGCCACGGGCTCAAGGACGCAGTATTTT
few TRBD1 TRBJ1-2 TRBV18 CASSSTGGHYGYTF TGTGCCAGCTCATCTACAGGGGGCCACTATGGCTACACCTTC
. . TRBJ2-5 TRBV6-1 CASRLPGRETQYF TGTGCCAGCAGGCTGCCGGGACGGGAGACCCAGTACTTC
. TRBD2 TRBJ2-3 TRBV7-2 CASSLNRGGRIDTQYF TGTGCCAGCAGCTTAAACCGGGGGGGCCGAATAGATACGCAGTATTTT
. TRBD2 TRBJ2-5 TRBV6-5 CASSYSWPRGSQETQYF TGTGCCAGCAGTTACTCGTGGCCGCGGGGGAGTCAAGAGACCCAGTACTTC
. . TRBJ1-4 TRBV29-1 CSAGGQFNEKLFF TGCAGCGCGGGCGGACAGTTTAATGAAAAACTGTTTTTT
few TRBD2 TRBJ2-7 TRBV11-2 CASSGASGYEQYF TGTGCCAGCAGCGGGGCTAGCGGCTACGAGCAGTACTTC
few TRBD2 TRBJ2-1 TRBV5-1 CASSDERGGYNEQFF TGCGCCAGCAGCGACGAGCGGGGGGGCTACAATGAGCAGTTCTTC
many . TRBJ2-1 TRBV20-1 CSATAPGDEQFF TGCAGTGCTACGGCCCCCGGGGATGAGCAGTTCTTC
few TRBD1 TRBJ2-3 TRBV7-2 CASSLSGTGMEDTQYF TGTGCCAGCAGCTTATCAGGGACAGGGATGGAAGATACGCAGTATTTT
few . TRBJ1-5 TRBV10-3 CAISGATGNQPQHF TGTGCCATCAGTGGGGCCACCGGCAATCAGCCCCAGCATTTT
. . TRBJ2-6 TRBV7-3 CASSLTSRGANVLTF TGTGCCAGCAGCCTCACCAGCCGAGGGGCCAACGTCCTGACTTTC
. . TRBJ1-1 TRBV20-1 CSARQSDNTEAFF TGCAGTGCTAGACAGAGTGACAACACTGAAGCTTTCTTT
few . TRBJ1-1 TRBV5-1 CASSLVEEAEAFF TGCGCCAGCAGCTTGGTAGAGGAGGCTGAAGCTTTCTTT
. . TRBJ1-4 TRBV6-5 CASSYSNQGGKLFF TGTGCCAGCAGTTACTCGAATCAGGGAGGAAAACTGTTTTTT
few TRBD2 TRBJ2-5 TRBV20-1 CSARLRGGETQYF TGCAGTGCTAGACTCCGGGGGGGGGAGACCCAGTACTTC
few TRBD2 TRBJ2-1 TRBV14 CASSQDRGLAGHNEQFF TGTGCCAGCAGCCAAGATAGGGGACTAGCGGGACACAATGAGCAGTTCTTC
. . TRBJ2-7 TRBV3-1 CASSQVWPEQYF TGTGCCAGCAGCCAAGTCTGGCCGGAGCAGTACTTC
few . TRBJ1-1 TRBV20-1 CSASGGYAPMNTEAFF TGCAGTGCTAGCGGTGGCTACGCACCTATGAACACTGAAGCTTTCTTT
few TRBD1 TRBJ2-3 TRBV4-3 CASSQDWQGAGDTQYF TGCGCCAGCAGCCAAGATTGGCAGGGGGCTGGAGATACGCAGTATTTT
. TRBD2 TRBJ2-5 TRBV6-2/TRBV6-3 CASSYSAGRAKETQYF TGTGCCAGCAGTTACTCGGCCGGGAGGGCCAAAGAGACCCAGTACTTC
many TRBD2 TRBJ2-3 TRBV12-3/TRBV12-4 CASSFSGSSDTQYF TGTGCCAGCAGTTTTAGCGGGAGCTCAGATACGCAGTATTTT
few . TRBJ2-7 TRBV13 CASSAAAYEQYF TGTGCCAGCAGCGCGGCGGCCTACGAGCAGTACTTC
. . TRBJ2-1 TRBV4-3 CASSSRRTYNEQFF TGCGCCAGCAGTTCCCGTCGGACGTACAATGAGCAGTTCTTC
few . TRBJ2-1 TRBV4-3 CASSPRLLSYNEQFF TGCGCCAGCAGCCCTCGACTCCTCTCCTACAATGAGCAGTTCTTC
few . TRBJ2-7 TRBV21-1 CASSKSQGGYEQYF TGTGCCAGCAGCAAATCACAGGGGGGATACGAGCAGTACTTC
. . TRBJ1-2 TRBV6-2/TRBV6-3 CASSSGSTYGYTF TGTGCCAGCAGCTCAGGATCAACTTATGGCTACACCTTC
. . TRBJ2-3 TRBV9 CASSVEGTRTDTQYF TGTGCCAGCAGCGTAGAAGGGACCCGCACAGATACGCAGTATTTT
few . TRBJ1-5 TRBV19 CASSESWSPQHF TGTGCCAGTAGTGAGTCCTGGAGCCCCCAGCATTTT
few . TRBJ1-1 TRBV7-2 CASSSVGNTEAFF TGTGCCAGCAGCAGCGTAGGGAACACTGAAGCTTTCTTT
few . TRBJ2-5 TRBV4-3 CASSQDGVTAQETQYF TGCGCCAGCAGCCAAGATGGGGTGACTGCCCAAGAGACCCAGTACTTC
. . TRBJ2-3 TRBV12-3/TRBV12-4 CASSFRQNGTDTQYF TGTGCCAGCAGTTTTAGACAGAACGGCACAGATACGCAGTATTTT
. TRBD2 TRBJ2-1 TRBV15 CATSRSPGTSNFF TGTGCCACCAGCAGATCGCCCGGGACTAGCAACTTCTTC
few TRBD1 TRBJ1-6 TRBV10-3 CAISPTGDVVFSPLHF TGTGCCATCAGCCCAACAGGGGACGTTGTGTTTTCACCCCTCCACTTT
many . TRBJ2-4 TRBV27 CASSLPLWVAKNIQYF TGTGCCAGCAGTTTACCCCTCTGGGTAGCCAAAAACATTCAGTACTTC
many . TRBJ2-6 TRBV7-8 CASSLTGMISGANVLTF TGTGCCAGCAGCTTAACAGGGATGATCTCTGGGGCCAACGTCCTGACTTTC